This T cell receptor (beta chain) was sequenced in a study of T cell repertoires in cytomegalovirus infection. This clonotype was seen at least ten times. The antigen remains undetermined. Study-wide results and caveats: It was HLA-C-restricted CMV-specific TCR beta clonotypes that dominated the response ex vivo. Identification of carriers of CMV plus the relevant HLA was performed using cumulative public TCR beta family frequency.

Germline CDR1 reads SGHTA; CDR2 reads FQGNSA. This CDR3 has 15 amino acids. V was pared by 7 bases and J by 9 bases, with 19 bases between. TCRdb passed the reads through MiXCR, listing each CDR3 protein once. The sample holds about 97,000 distinct CDR3 sequences, approximately 16% seen once. The origin of this receptor is a human donor in good health (CMV status not recorded). Some clones in this sample may be carry-over from other donors' samples. Input material: PBMCs. The rearrangement joins TRBV7-2 to TRBJ1-6; D unclear. This CDR3 reads CASTLSYSYPSPLHF. The CDR3 nucleotides are TGTGCCAGCACCCTTAGCTACAGTTATCCTTCACCCCTCCACTTT.